This T cell receptor beta chain was identified during a study of cytomegalovirus exposure and HLA in healthy donors. The study's findings and limits: Most TCR sequences showed up rarely, but some public TCRs showed up in many donors. High specificity and sensitivity for cytomegalovirus status were reported for the classifier. Investigators reported approximately 150 TCR beta chains as tied to cytomegalovirus. TCR clusters originating in the first cohort tended to co-occur in the approximately 120 validation repertoires, according to a later analysis.

TCRdb's copy holds only in-frame clones and misses some; the assay was immunoSEQ multiplex PCR. Among around 140,000 clones, about 94% were seen once, and the ten largest hold approximately 1.8%. As to this clone: Its antigen is currently unknown.

Trimming cost V 4 bases and J 1 base; bases outside gene matches: 13. CDR1 is PRHDT and CDR2 is FYEKMQ in the germline V gene (reference sequence). This CDR3 contains 17 residues. This sequence was found in a man aged 18-30 years in good health and CMV-seropositive. Sequenced input: PBMCs. This rearrangement joins TRBV13 to TRBJ2-7; 7 positions match TRBD2. The CDR3 loop is CASSSSGAMAKSYEQYF. The CDR3 DNA follows: TGTGCCAGCAGCTCCAGCGGGGCGATGGCTAAGTCCTACGAGCAGTACTTC.